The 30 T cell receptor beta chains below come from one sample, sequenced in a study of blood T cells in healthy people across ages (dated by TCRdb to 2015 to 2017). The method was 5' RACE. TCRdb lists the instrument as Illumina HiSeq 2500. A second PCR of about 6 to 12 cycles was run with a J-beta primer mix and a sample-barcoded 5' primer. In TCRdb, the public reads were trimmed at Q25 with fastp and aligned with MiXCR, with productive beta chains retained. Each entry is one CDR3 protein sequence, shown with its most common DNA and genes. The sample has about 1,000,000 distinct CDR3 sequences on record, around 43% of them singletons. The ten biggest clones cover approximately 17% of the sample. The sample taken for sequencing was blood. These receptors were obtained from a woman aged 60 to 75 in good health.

In DNA, the CDR3 is TGCGCCAGCAGAGAGAGGAGACTAGCGGGAGTGGTGGACGAGCAGTACTTC. Translating gives CASRERRLAGVVDEQYF. The chain carries TRBV10-2 and TRBJ2-7; 12 nucleotides align to TRBD2. The CDR3 consists of 17 residues. CDR1 WSHSY and CDR2 SAAADI come from the germline V gene. V dropped 6 bases and J dropped 5; count of bases not matched to a gene: 14.

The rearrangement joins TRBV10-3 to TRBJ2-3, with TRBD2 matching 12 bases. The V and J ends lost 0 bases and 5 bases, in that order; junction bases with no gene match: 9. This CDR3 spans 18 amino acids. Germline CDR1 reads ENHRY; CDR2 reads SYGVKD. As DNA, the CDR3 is TGTGCCATCAGTGAGTCGGGCACTAGCGGGAGGTCGGGAGATACGCAGTATTTT. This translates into CAISESGTSGRSGDTQYF.

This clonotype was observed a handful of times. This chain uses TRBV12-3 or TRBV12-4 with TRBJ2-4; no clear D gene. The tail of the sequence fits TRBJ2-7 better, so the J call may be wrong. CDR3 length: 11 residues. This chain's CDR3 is CASSLWFEQYF. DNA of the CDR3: TGTGCCAGCAGTTTATGGTTCGAGCAGTACTTC.

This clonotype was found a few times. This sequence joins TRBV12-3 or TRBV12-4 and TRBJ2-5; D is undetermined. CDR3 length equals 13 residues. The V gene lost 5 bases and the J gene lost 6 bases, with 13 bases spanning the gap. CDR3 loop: CASSLRVEKTQYF. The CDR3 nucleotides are TGTGCCAGCAGTCTCAGAGTCGAAAAGACCCAGTACTTC.

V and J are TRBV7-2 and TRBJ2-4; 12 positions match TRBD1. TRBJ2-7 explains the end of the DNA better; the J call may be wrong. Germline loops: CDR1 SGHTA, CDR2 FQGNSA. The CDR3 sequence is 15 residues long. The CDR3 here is CASSPRRDRGHEQYF. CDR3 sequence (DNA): TGTGCCAGCAGCCCTCGCCGGGACAGGGGGCACGAGCAGTACTTC.

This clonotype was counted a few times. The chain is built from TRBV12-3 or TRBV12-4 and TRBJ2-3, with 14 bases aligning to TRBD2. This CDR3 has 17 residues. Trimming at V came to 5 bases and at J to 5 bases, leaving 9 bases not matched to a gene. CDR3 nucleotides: TGTGCCAGCAGTCCCCGACTAGCGGGAGGGTCCGGAGATACGCAGTATTTT. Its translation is CASSPRLAGGSGDTQYF.

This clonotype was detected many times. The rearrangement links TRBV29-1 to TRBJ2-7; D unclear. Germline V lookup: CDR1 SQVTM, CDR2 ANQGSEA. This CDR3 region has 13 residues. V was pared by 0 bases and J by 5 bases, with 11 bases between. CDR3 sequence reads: CSVEDLLGHEQYF. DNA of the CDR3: TGCAGCGTTGAAGATCTGTTGGGCCACGAGCAGTACTTC.

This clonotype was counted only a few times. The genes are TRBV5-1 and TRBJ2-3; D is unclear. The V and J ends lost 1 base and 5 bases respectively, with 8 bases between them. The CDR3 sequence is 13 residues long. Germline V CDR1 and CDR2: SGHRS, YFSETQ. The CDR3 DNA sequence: TGCGCCAGCAGCTTGCAGCCAGGAGATACGCAGTATTTT. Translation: CASSLQPGDTQYF.

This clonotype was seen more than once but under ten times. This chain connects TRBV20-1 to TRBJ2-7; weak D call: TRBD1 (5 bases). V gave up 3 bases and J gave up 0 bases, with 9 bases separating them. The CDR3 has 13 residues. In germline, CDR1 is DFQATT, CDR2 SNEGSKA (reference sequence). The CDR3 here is CSASGASSYEQYF. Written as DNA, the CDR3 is TGCAGTGCTAGTGGGGCTAGCTCCTACGAGCAGTACTTC.

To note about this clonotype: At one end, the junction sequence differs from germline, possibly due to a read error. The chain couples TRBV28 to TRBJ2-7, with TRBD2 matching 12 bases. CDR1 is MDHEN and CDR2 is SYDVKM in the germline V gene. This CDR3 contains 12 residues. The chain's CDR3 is CAISRTSGTQYF. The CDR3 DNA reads TGTGCCATCAGTCGGACTAGCGGGACGCAGTACTTC.

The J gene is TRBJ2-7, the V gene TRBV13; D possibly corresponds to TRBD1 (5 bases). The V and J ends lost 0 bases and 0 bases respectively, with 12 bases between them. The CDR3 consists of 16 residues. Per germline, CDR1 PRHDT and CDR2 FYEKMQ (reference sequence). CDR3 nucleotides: TGTGCCAGCAGCTTAGGCCCAGGGATGCTCTCCTACGAGCAGTACTTC. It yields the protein CASSLGPGMLSYEQYF.

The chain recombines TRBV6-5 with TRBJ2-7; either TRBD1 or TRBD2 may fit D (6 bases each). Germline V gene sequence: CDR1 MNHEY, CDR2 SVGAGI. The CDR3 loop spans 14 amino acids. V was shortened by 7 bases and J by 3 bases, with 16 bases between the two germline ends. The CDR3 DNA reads TGTGCCAGCACCCGGGGGCAGGGGATCTACGAGCAGTACTTC. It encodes CASTRGQGIYEQYF.

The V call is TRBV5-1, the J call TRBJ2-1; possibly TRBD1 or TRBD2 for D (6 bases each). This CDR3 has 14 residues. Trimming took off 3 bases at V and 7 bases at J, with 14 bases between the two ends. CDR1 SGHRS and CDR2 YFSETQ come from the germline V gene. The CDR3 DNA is TGCGCCAGCAGCTCCTTAGGGGGGCTGAATGAGCAGTTCTTC. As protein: CASSSLGGLNEQFF.

The CDR3 reads CASSLAGGTGTYEQYF. DNA for the CDR3: TGTGCCAGCAGCTTGGCAGGCGGGACAGGTACCTACGAGCAGTACTTC. This chain joins TRBV28 and TRBJ2-7; TRBD1 agrees at 8 bases. The trim removed 6 bases at V and 2 bases at J, leaving 12 bases unmatched. Germline V gene lookup returns CDR1 MDHEN and CDR2 SYDVKM. This CDR3 is built from 16 residues.

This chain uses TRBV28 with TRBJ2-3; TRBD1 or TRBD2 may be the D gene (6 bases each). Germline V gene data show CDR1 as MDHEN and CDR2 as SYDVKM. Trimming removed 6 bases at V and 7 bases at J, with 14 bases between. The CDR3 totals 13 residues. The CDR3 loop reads CASSPSGGHTQYF. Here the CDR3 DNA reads TGTGCCAGCAGCCCCAGTGGGGGGCATACGCAGTATTTT.

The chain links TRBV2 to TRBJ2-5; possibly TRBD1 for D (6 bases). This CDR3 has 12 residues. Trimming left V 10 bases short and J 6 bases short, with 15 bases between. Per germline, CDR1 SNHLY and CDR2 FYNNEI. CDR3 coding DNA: TGTGCCACGAGGGGGAGAAGGCAGACCCAGTACTTC. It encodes CATRGRRQTQYF.

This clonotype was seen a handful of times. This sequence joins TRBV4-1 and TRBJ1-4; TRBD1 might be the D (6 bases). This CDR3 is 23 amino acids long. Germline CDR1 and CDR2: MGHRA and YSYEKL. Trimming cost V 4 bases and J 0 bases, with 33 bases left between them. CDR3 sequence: CASSRMGTTGLRGTQTTNEKLFF. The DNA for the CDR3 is TGCGCCAGCAGCCGTATGGGTACCACAGGTCTACGGGGGACACAGACAACTAATGAAAAACTGTTTTTT.

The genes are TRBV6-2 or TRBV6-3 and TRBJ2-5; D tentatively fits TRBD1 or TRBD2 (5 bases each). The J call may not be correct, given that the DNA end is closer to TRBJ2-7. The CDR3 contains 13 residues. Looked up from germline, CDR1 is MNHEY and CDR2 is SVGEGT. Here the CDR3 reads CASSSSGAPEQYF. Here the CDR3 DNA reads TGTGCCAGCAGTTCCTCCGGGGCCCCCGAGCAGTACTTC.

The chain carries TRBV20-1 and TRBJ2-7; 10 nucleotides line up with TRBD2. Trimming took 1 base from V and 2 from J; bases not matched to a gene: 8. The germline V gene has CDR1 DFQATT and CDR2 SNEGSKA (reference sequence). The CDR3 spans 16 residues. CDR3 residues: CSARVRGGTSAYEQYF. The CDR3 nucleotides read TGCAGTGCTAGAGTAAGAGGCGGGACTAGCGCCTACGAGCAGTACTTC.

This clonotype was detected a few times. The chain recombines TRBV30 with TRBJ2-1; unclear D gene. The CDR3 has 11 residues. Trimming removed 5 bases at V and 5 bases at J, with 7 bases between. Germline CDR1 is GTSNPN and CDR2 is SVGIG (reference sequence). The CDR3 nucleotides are TGTGCCTGGGGACGAAACAATGAGCAGTTCTTC. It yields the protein CAWGRNNEQFF. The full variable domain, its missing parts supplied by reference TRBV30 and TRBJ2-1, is SQTIHQWPATLVQPVGSPLSLECTVEGTSNPNLYWYRQAAGRGLQLLFYSVGIGQISSEVPQNLSASRPQDRQFILSSKKLLLSDSGFYLCAWGRNNEQFFGPGTRLTVL.

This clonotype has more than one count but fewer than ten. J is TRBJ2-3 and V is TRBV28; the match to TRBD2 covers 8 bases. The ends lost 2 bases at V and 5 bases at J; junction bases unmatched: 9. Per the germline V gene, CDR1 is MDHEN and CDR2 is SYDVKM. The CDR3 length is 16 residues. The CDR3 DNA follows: TGTGCCAGCAGTTTACGCCGGGAGGGCCGGTTAGATACGCAGTATTTT. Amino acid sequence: CASSLRREGRLDTQYF.

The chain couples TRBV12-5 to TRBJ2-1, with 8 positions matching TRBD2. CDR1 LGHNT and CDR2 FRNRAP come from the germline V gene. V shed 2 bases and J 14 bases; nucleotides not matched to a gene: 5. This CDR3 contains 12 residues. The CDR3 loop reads CASGLREGREFF. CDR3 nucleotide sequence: TGTGCTAGTGGTTTGCGGGAGGGCCGGGAGTTCTTC. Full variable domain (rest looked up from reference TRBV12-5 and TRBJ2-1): DARVTQTPRHKVTEMGQEVTMRCQPILGHNTVFWYRQTMMQGLELLAYFRNRAPLDDSGMPKDRFSAEMPDATLATLKIQPSEPRDSAVYFCASGLREGREFFGPGTRLTVL.

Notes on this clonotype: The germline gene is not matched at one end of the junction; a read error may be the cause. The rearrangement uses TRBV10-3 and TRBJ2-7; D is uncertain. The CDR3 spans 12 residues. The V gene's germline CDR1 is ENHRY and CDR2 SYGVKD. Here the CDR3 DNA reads TGTGCCATCGCCAGCCACTCCTACAAGCAGTACTTC. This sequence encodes CAIASHSYKQYF.

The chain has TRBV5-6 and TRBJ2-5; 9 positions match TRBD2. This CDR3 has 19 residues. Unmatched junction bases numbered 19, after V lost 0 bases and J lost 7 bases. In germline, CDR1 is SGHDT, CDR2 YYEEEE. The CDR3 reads CASSLGVTSGGRWLGTQYF. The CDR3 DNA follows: TGTGCCAGCAGCTTGGGTGTGACTAGCGGAGGTCGTTGGTTGGGGACCCAGTACTTC.

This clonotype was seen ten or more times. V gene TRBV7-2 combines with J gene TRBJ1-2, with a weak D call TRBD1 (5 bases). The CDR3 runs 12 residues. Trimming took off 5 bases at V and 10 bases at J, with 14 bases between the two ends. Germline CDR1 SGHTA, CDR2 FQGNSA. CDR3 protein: CASSPRTGDYTF. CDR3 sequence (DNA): TGTGCCAGCAGCCCAAGGACGGGGGACTACACCTTC.

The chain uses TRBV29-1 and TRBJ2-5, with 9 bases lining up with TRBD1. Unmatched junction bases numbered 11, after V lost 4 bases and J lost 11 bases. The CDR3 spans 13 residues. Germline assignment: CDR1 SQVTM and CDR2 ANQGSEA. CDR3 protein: CSVVGTGYNEQYF. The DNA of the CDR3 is TGCAGCGTTGTTGGGACAGGGTACAATGAGCAGTACTTC.

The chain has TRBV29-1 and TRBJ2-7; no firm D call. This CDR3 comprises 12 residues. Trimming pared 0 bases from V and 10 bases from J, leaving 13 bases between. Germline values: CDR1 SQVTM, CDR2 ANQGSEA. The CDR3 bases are TGCAGCGTTGAAGATGGTGGAATCTATCAGTACTTC. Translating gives CSVEDGGIYQYF.

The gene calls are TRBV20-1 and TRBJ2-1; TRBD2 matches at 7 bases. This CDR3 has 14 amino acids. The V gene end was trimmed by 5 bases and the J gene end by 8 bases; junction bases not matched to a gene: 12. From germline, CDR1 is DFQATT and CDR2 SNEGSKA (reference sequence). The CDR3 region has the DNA TGCAGTGCTCCACCTCACCGGACTAGTCATGAGCAGTTCTTC. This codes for CSAPPHRTSHEQFF.

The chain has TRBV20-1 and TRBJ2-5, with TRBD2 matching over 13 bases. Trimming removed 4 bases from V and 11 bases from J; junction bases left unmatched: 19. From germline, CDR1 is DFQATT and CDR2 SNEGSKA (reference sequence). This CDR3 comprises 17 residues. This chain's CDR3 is CSAIELAGGSEDNEQYF. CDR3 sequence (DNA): TGCAGTGCTATAGAACTAGCGGGAGGGTCCGAGGACAATGAGCAGTACTTC.

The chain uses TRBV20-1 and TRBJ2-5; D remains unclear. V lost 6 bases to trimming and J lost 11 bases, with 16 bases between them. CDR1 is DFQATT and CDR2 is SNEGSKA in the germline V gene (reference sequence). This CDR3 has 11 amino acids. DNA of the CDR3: TGCAGTGCGCCTGTGGTCAATGAGCAGTACTTC. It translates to CSAPVVNEQYF.